The 4 T cell receptor beta chains reported below all come from one sample, sequenced in a study of cytomegalovirus exposure and HLA in healthy donors. 13 Jbeta primers and 60 Vbeta primers were used for the PCR. The repertoire was sequenced with immunoSEQ multiplex PCR; TCRdb's copy has only in-frame clones and lacks some. The table lists about 210,000 clones, roughly 87% of them singletons. Sequencing input: PBMCs. All receptors derive from a middle-aged man in good health and CMV-seropositive.

J is TRBJ2-1 and V is TRBV19, with 7 bases matching TRBD2. The J segment lost 4 bases and the V segment lost 5 bases, leaving 5 bases of the junction unmatched. The germline V gene encodes CDR1 LNHDA and CDR2 SQIVND (reference sequence). This CDR3 is 14 amino acids long. CDR3 in amino acids: CASSLRDYYNEQFF. The CDR3 DNA reads TGTGCCAGTAGTTTGAGGGACTATTACAATGAGCAGTTCTTC.

The chain joins TRBV5-1 to TRBJ2-6; D not resolved. The CDR3 totals 15 residues. The germline gives CDR1 SGHRS, CDR2 YFSETQ. The germline V and J ends were trimmed by 4 bases and 0 bases, with 8 bases remaining between them. As DNA, the CDR3 is TGCGCCAGCAGCCCAGGAATCTCTGGGGCCAACGTCCTGACTTTC. Encoded protein: CASSPGISGANVLTF.

The chain has TRBV4-2 and TRBJ2-3; 9 bases are a match to TRBD2. The CDR3 is 19 residues long. Germline-derived CDR1 and CDR2 are LGHNA and YNFKEQ. V lost 1 base to trimming and J lost 3 bases; unmatched junction nucleotides: 14. The CDR3 is CASSQAEPGLAPKTDTQYF. The CDR3 nucleotides are TGTGCCAGCAGCCAAGCCGAACCGGGACTAGCCCCCAAAACAGATACGCAGTATTTT.

The chain carries TRBV19 and TRBJ2-7; 8 bases match TRBD2. V shed 6 bases and J 3 bases; nucleotides not matched to a gene: 7. The CDR3 spans 14 residues. Germline CDR1 reads LNHDA; CDR2 reads SQIVND (reference sequence). The CDR3 DNA reads TGTGCCAGTAGCCCAAGCGGGAGTAGCTACGAGCAGTACTTC. Translation: CASSPSGSSYEQYF.